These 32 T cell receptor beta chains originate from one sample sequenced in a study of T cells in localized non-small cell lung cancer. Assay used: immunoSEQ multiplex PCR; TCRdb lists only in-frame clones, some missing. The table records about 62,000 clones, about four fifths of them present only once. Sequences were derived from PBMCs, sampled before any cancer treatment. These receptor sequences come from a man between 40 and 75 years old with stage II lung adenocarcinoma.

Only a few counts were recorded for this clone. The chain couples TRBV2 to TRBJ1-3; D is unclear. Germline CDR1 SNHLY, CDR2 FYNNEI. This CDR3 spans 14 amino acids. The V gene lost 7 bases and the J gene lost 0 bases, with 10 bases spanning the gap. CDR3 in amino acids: CASTGGDSGNTIYF. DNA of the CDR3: TGTGCCAGCACGGGCGGGGACTCTGGAAACACCATATATTTT.

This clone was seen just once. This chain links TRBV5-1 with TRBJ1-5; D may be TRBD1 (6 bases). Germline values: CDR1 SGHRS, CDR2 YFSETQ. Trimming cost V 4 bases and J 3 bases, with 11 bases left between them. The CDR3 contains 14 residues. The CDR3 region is CASSPGDHNQPQHF. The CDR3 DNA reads TGCGCCAGCAGCCCAGGGGACCACAATCAGCCCCAGCATTTT.

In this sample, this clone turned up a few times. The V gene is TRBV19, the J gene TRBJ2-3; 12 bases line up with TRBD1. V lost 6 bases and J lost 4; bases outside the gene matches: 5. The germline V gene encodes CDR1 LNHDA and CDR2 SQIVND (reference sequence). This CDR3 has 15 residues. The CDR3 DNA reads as TGTGCCAGTAGGTTGGGACAGGGGGCGTCAGATACGCAGTATTTT. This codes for CASRLGQGASDTQYF.

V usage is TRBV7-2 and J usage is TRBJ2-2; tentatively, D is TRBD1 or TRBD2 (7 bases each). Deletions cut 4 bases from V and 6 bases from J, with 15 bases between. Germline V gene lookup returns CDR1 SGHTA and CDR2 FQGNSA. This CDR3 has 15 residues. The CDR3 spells CASSSRQGGAGELFF. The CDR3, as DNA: TGTGCCAGCAGCTCCCGACAGGGAGGGGCCGGGGAGCTGTTTTTT. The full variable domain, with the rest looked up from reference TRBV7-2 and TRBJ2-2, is GAGVSQSPSNKVTEKGKDVELRCDPISGHTALYWYRQSLGQGLEFLIYFQGNSAPDKSGLPSDRFSAERTGGSVSTLTIQRTQQEDSAVYLCASSSRQGGAGELFFGEGSRLTVL.

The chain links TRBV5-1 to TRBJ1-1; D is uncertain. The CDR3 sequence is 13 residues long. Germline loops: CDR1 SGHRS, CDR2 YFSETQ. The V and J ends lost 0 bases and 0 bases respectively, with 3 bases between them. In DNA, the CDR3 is TGCGCCAGCAGCTTGGATTTGAACACTGAAGCTTTCTTT. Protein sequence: CASSLDLNTEAFF. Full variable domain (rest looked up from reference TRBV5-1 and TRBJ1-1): KAGVTQTPRYLIKTRGQQVTLSCSPISGHRSVSWYQQTPGQGLQFLFEYFSETQRNKGNFPGRFSGRQFSNSRSEMNVSTLELGDSALYLCASSLDLNTEAFFGQGTRLTVV.

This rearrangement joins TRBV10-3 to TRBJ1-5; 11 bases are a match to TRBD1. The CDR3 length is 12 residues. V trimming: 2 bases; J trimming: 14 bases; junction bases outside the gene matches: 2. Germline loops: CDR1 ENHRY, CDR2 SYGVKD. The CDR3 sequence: CAISERDRGKHF. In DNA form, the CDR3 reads TGTGCCATCAGTGAGAGGGACAGGGGGAAGCATTTT.

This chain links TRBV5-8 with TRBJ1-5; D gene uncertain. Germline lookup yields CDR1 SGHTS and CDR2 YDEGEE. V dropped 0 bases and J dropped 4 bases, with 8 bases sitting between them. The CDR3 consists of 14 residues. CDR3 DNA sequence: TGTGCCAGCAGCTTGGTGGCAGGTAATCAGCCCCAGCATTTT. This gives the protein CASSLVAGNQPQHF.

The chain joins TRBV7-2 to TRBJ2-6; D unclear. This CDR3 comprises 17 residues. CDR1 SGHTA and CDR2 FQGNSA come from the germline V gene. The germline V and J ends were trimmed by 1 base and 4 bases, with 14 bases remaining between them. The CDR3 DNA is TGTGCCAGCAGCTTAGATAGTGGGCCGGGCGGGGCCAACGTCCTGACTTTC. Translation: CASSLDSGPGGANVLTF.

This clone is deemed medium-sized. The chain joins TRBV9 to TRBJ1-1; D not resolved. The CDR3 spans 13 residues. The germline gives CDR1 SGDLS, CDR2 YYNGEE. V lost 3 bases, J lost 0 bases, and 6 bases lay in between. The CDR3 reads CASSASVNTEAFF. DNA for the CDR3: TGTGCCAGCAGCGCGTCGGTGAACACTGAAGCTTTCTTT.

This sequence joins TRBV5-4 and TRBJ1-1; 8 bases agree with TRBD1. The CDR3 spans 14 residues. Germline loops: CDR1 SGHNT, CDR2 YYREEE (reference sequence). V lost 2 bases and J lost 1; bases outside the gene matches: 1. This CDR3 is CASSFGQGNTEAFF. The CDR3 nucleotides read TGTGCCAGCAGCTTCGGACAGGGGAACACTGAAGCTTTCTTT.

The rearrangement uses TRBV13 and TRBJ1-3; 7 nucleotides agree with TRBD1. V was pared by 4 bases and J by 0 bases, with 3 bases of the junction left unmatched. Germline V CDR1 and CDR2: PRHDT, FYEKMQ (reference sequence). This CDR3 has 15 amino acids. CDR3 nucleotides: TGTGCCAGCAGCTACAGGGGAATCTCTGGAAACACCATATATTTT. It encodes CASSYRGISGNTIYF.

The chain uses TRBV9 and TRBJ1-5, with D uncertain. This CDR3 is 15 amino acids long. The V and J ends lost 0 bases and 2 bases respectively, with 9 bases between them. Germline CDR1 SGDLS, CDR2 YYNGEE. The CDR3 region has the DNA TGTGCCAGCAGCGTAGGAGGTATCGGCAATCAGCCCCAGCATTTT. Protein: CASSVGGIGNQPQHF. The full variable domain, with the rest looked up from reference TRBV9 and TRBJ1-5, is DSGVTQTPKHLITATGQRVTLRCSPRSGDLSVYWYQQSLDQGLQFLIQYYNGEERAKGNILERFSAQQFPDLHSELNLSSLELGDSALYFCASSVGGIGNQPQHFGDGTRLSIL.

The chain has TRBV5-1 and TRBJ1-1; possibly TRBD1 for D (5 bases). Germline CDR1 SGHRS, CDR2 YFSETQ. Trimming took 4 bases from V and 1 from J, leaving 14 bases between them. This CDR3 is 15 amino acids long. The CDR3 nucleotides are TGCGCCAGCAGCCCCCTGGGGCACCCGAACACTGAAGCTTTCTTT. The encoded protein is CASSPLGHPNTEAFF.

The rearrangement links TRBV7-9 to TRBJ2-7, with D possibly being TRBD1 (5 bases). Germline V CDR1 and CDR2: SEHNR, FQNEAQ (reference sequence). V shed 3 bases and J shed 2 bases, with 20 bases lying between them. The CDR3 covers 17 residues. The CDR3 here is CASSFYKGATLTYEQYF. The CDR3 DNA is TGTGCCAGCAGCTTTTACAAAGGGGCCACGCTTACCTACGAGCAGTACTTC.

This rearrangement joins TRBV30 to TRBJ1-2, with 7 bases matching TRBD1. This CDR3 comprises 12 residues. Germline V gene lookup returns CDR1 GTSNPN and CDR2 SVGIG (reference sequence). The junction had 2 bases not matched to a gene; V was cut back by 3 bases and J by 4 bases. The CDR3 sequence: CAWSDRVYGYTF. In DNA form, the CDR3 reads TGTGCCTGGAGCGACAGGGTCTATGGCTACACCTTC.

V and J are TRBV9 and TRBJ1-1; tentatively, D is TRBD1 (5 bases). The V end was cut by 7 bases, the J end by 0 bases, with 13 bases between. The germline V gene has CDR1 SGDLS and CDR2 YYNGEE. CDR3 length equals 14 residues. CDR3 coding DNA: TGTGCCAGCGCGAGGGGTAGCATGAACACTGAAGCTTTCTTT. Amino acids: CASARGSMNTEAFF.

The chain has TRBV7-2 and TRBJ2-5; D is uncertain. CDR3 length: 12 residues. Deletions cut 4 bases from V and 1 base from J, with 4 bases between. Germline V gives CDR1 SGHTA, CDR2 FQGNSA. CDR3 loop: CASSSFQETQYF. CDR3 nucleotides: TGTGCCAGCAGCTCCTTCCAAGAGACCCAGTACTTC.

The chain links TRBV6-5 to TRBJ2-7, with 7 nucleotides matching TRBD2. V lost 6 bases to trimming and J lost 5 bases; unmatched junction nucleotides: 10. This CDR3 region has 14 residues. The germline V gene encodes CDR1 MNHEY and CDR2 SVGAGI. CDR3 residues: CASSPPGRGNEQYF. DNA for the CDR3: TGTGCCAGCAGCCCCCCCGGGCGGGGGAACGAGCAGTACTTC.

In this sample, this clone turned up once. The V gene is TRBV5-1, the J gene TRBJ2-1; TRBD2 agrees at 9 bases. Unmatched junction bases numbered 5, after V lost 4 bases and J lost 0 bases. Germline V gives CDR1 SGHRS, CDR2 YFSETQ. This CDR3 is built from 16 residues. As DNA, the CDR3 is TGCGCCAGCAGCCCGACTAGCGGTAACTCCTACAATGAGCAGTTCTTC. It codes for CASSPTSGNSYNEQFF. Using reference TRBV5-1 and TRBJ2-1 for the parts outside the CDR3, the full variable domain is KAGVTQTPRYLIKTRGQQVTLSCSPISGHRSVSWYQQTPGQGLQFLFEYFSETQRNKGNFPGRFSGRQFSNSRSEMNVSTLELGDSALYLCASSPTSGNSYNEQFFGPGTRLTVL.

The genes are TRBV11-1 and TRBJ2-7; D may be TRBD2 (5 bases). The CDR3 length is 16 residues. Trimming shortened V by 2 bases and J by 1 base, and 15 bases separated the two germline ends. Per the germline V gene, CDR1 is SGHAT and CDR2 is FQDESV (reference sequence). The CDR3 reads CASSLLGRGLSYEQYF. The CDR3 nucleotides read TGTGCCAGCAGCTTATTGGGGAGAGGCTTATCCTACGAGCAGTACTTC.

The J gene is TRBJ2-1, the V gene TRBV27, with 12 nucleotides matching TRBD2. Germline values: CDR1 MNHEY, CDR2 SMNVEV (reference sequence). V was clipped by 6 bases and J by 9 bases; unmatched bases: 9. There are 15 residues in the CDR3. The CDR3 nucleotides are TGTGCCAGCAGATTCTCTAGCGGGAGGGCCGGTGAGCAGTTCTTC. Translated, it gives CASRFSSGRAGEQFF.

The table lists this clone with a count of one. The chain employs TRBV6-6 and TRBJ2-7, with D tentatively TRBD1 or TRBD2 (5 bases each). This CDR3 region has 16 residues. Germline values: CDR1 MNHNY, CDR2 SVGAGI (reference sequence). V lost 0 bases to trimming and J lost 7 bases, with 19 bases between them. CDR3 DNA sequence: TGTGCCAGCAGTTACTCGATTCCGGGGCCCGGAGATGAGCAGTACTTC. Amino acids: CASSYSIPGPGDEQYF.

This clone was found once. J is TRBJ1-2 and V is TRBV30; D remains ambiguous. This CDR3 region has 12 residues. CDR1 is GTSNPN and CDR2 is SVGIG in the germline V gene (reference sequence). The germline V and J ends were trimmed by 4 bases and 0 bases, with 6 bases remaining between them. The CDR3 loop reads CAWTVANYGYTF. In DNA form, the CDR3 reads TGTGCCTGGACAGTAGCTAACTATGGCTACACCTTC.

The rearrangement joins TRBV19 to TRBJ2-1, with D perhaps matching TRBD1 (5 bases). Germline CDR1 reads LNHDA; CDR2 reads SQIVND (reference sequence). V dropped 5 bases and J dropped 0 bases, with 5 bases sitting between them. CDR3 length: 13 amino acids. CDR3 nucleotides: TGTGCCAGTAGTGACAGCTCCTACAATGAGCAGTTCTTC. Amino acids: CASSDSSYNEQFF. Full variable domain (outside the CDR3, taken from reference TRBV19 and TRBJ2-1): DGGITQSPKYLFRKEGQNVTLSCEQNLNHDAMYWYRQDPGQGLRLIYYSQIVNDFQKGDIAEGYSVSREKKESFPLTVTSAQKNPTAFYLCASSDSSYNEQFFGPGTRLTVL.

Here the CDR3 DNA reads TGCAGCGTTGAAGATTATGGGGGGAAGAAAGGCTATGGCTACACCTTC. Residues: CSVEDYGGKKGYGYTF. V usage is TRBV29-1 and J usage is TRBJ1-2; perhaps TRBD1 as D (5 bases). Trimming removed 0 bases from V and 4 bases from J, with 18 bases in between. The CDR3 loop spans 16 amino acids. The germline V gene encodes CDR1 SQVTM and CDR2 ANQGSEA.

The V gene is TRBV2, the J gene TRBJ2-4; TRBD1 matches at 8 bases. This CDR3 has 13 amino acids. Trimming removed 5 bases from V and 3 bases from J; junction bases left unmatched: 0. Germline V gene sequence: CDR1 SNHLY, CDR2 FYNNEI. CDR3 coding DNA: TGTGCCAGCAGTACAGGGGGCAAAAACATTCAGTACTTC. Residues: CASSTGGKNIQYF.

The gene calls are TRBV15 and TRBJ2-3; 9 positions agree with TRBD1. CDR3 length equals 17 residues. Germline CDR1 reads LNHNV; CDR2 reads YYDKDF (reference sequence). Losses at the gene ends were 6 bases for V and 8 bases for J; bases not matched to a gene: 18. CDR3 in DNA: TGTGCCACCAGTAGTCTGCAGGGACAGGGCCTAGTTGGTACGCAGTATTTT. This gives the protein CATSSLQGQGLVGTQYF.

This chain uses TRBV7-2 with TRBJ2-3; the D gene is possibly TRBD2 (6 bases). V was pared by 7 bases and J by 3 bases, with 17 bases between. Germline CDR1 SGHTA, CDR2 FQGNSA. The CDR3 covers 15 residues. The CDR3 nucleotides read TGTGCCAGCAAGACCCTTGCGGGGAGGACAGATACGCAGTATTTT. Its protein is CASKTLAGRTDTQYF.

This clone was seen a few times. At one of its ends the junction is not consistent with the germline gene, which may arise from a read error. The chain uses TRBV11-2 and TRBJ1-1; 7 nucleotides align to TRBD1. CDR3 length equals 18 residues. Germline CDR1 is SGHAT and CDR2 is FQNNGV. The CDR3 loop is CASSLWTRGTPMNTEAFF. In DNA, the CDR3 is TGTGCCAGCAGCCTGTGGACCAGGGGGACACCGATGAACACTGAGGCTTTCTTT.

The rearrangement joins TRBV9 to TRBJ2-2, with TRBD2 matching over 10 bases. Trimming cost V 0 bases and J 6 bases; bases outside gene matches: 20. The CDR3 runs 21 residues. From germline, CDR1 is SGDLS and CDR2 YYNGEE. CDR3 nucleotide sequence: TGTGCCAGCAGCGTAGCAGGGCGGATTCTAACTAGCGGGAATCAAGCCGGGGAGCTGTTTTTT. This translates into CASSVAGRILTSGNQAGELFF.

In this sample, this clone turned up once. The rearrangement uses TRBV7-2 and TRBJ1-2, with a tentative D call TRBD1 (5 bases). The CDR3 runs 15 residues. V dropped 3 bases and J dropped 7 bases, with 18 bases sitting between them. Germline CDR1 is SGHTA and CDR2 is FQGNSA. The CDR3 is CASSLVAQGGGGYTF. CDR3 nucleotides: TGTGCCAGCAGCTTGGTGGCGCAGGGTGGTGGTGGCTACACCTTC.

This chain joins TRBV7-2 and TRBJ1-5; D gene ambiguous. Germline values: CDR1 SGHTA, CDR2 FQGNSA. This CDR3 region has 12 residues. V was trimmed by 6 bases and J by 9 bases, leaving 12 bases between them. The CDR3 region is CASRLTNGPQHF. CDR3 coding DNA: TGTGCCAGCAGACTAACGAACGGGCCCCAGCATTTT.